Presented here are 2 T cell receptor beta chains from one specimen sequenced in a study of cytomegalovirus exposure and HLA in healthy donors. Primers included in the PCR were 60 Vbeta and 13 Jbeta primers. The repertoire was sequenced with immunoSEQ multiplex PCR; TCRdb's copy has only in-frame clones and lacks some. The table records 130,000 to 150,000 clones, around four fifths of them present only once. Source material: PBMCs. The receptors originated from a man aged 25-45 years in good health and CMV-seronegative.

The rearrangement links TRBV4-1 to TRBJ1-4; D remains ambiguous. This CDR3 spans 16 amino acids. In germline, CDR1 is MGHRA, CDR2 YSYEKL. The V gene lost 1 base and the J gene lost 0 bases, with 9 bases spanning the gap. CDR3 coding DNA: TGCGCCAGCAGCCAAGCTCGGAGAACAACTAATGAAAAACTGTTTTTT. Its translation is CASSQARRTTNEKLFF.

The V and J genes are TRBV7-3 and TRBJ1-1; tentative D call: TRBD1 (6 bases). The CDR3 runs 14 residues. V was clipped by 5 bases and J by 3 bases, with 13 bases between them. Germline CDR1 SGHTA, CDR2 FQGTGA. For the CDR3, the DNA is TGTGCCAGCAGCCGGACAGTTAAGGACACTGAAGCTTTCTTT. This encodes CASSRTVKDTEAFF.